This T cell receptor beta chain is drawn from a study of blood T cell repertoires in COVID-19. Overall study: Some COVID-19 samples were acute and others convalescent; all came from the United States, Italy and Spain. PBMCs, B-cell-depleted T cells, or T cells provided the cDNA or gDNA that made up the material.

This CDR3 has 13 amino acids. Germline values: CDR1 KGHSH, CDR2 LQKENI. V was pared by 6 bases and J by 5 bases, with 10 bases between. In the study's own analysis: Amplification of reference gene primers provided the estimated nucleated cell counts. Generated by immunoSEQ multiplex PCR, the TCRdb table keeps only in-frame clones and is missing some. The V and J calls and clone size were taken over from that table, and D and trimming were inferred from the DNA. The table includes 80,000 to 100,000 clones, 81% detected once. Sequencing was done on a sample of peripheral blood. The chain couples TRBV18 to TRBJ1-4; D call uncertain. The TCR sequence derives from a man in his sixties with acute or convalescent COVID-19. The CDR3 DNA sequence: TGTGCCAGCTCGTCACAGAAGAATGAAAAACTGTTTTTT. The encoded protein is CASSSQKNEKLFF.